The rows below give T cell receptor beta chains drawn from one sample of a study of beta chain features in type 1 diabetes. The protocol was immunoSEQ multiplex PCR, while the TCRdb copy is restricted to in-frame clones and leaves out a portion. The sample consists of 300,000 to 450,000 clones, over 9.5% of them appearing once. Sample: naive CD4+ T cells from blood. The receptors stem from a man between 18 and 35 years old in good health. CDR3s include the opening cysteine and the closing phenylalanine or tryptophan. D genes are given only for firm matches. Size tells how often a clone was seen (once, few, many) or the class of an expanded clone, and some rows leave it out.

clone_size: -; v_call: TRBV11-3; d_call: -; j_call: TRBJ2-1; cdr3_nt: TGTGCCAGCAGCTTAGTCGGTAGCGGAGTCTACAATGAGCAGTTCTTC; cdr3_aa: CASSLVGSGVYNEQFF
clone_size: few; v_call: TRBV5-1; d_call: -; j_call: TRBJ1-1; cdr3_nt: TGCGCCAGCAGAGAATGGGATGGCGGACAGTCAAATGAAGCTTTCTTT; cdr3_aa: CASREWDGGQSNEAFF
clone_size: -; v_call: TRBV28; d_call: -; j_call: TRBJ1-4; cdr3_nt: TGTGCCAGCAGTTTCGGGGGGCAGACTAATGAAAAACTGTTTTTT; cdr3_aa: CASSFGGQTNEKLFF
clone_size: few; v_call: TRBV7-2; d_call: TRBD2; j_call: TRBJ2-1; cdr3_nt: TGTGCCAGCAGCTCGGACCTAGCGGCCAATGAGCAGTTCTTC; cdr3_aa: CASSSDLAANEQFF
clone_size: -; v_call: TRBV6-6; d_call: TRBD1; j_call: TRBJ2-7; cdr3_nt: TGTGCCAGCAGCCGGGACAGGGCGTACGAGCAGTACTTC; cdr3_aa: CASSRDRAYEQYF
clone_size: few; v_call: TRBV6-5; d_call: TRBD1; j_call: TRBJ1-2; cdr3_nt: TGTGCCAGCAGCCTAACAGGGGGCGGCTACACCTTC; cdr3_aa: CASSLTGGGYTF
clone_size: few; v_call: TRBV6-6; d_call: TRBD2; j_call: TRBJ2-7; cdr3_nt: TGTGCCAGCAGTTCCCCGGGGGGCTACGAGCAGTACTTC; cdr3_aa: CASSSPGGYEQYF
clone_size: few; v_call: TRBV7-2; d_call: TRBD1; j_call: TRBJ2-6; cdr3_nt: TGTGCCAGCACCGGGACAGTCATCTCTGGGGCCAACGTCCTGACTTTC; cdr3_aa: CASTGTVISGANVLTF
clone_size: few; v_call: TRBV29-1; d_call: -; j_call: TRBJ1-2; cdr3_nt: TGCAGCGTTGAAGGGGAGGTTGCAGGGAACTATGGCTACACCTTC; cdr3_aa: CSVEGEVAGNYGYTF
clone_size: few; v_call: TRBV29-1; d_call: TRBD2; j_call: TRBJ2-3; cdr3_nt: TGCAGCGGGGGACTAGCGGGAGAGGGGCAGTATTTT; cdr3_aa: CSGGLAGEGQYF
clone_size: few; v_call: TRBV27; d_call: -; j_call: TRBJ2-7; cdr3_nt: TGTGCCAGCAGAACAGGGACGGCAGGGCAGTACTTC; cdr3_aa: CASRTGTAGQYF
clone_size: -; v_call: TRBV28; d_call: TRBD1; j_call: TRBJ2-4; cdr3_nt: TGTGCCAGCAGTTCCTCGGACAGGCCGCTGGGGTACTTC; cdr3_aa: CASSSSDRPLGYF
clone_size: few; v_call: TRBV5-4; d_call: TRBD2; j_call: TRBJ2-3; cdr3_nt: TGTGCCAGCAGCTCCAGACTAGCGGGGGGGCGAGCCCCAGATACGCAGTATTTT; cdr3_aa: CASSSRLAGGRAPDTQYF
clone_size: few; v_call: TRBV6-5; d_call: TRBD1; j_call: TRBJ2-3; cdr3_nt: TGTGCCAGCAGCCGGACAGGGGTCCTAACAGATACGCAGTATTTT; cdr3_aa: CASSRTGVLTDTQYF
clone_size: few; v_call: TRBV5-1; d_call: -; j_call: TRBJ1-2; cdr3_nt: TGCGCCAGCAGCCCTGTCGAGACAGCGCGCTATGGCTACACCTTC; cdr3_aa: CASSPVETARYGYTF
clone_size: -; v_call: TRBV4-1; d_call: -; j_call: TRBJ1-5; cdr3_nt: TGCGCCAGCAGCCAGTCAGGGGGCAATCAGCCCCAGCATTTT; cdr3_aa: CASSQSGGNQPQHF
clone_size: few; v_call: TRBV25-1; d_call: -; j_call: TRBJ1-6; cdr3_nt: TGTGCCAGCAGTGAATACACACCGGGATCACCCCTCCACTTT; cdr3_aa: CASSEYTPGSPLHF
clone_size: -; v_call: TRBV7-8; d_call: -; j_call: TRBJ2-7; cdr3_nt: TGTGCCAGCAGCATACCCATCCGGGACAAGACCTACGAGCAGTACTTC; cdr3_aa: CASSIPIRDKTYEQYF
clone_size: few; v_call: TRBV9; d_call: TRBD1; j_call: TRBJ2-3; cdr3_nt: TGTGCCAGCAGCGCGCGCGGACAGGCCGCTTCTAGCACAGATACGCAGTATTTT; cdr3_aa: CASSARGQAASSTDTQYF
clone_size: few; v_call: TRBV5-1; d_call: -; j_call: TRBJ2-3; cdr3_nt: TGCGCCAGCAGCCTCCGCACAGATACGCAGTATTTT; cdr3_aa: CASSLRTDTQYF
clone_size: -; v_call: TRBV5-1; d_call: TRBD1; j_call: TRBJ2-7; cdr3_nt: TGCGCCAGCAGCGGAGGACAGGGATACGAGCAGTACTTC; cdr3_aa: CASSGGQGYEQYF
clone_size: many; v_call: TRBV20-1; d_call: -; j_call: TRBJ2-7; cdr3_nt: TGCAGTGCTAGCCAGGACGAGCAGTACTTC; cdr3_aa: CSASQDEQYF
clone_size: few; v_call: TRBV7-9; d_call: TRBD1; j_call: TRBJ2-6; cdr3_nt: TGTGCCAGCAGCCCCGGGACAGGGTCTGGGGCCAACGTCCTGACTTTC; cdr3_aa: CASSPGTGSGANVLTF
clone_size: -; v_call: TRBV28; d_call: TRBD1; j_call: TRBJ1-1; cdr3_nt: TGTGCCAGCAGTTTATTAGGCAGGGGGCAGGAAACTGAAGCTTTCTTT; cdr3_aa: CASSLLGRGQETEAFF
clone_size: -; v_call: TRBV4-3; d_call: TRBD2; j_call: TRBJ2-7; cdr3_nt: TGCGCCAGCAGCCAAGGACCTAGCGGGCTATACGAGCAGTACTTC; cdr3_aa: CASSQGPSGLYEQYF
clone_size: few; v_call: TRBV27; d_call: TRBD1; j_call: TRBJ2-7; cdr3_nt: TGTGCCAGCAGCCCTGGACAGGGTCGACGCTACGAGCAGTACTTC; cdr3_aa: CASSPGQGRRYEQYF
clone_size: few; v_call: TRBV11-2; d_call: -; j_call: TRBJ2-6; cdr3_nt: TGTGCCAGCAGTCGACTAAGGGTCCCTGGGGCCAACGTCCTGACTTTC; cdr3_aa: CASSRLRVPGANVLTF
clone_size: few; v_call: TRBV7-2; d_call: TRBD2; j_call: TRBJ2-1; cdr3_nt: TGTGCCAGCAGCTTAGGTGGTGGGACTAGCGGGAGACCCAATGAGCAGTTCTTC; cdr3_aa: CASSLGGGTSGRPNEQFF
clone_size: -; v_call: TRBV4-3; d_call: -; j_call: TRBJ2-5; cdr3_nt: TGCGCCAGCAGCCAGGGACCTACAGGGCGGGAGACCCAGTACTTC; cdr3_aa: CASSQGPTGRETQYF
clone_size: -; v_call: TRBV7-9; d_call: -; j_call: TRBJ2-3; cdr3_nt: TGTGCCAGCAGCTTAGCCCGACTTAGGCCTAGCACAGATACGCAGTATTTT; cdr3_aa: CASSLARLRPSTDTQYF
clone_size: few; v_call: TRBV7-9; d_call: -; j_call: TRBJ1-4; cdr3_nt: TGTGCCAGCAGCTTAGTGTTCAGTGGACAGACTAATGAAAAACTGTTTTTT; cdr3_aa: CASSLVFSGQTNEKLFF
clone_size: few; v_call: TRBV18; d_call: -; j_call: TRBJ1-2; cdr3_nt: TGTGCCAGCTCCTCGGAGGGCCTCCTTGGCTACACCTTC; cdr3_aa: CASSSEGLLGYTF
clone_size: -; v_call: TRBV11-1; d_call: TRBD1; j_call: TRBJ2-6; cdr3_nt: TGTGCCAGCAGCAGTCAGGGGGAACCTGGGGCCAACGTCCTGACTTTC; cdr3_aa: CASSSQGEPGANVLTF
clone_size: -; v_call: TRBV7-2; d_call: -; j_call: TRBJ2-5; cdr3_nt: TGTGCCAGCAGCTTAAGTCCTATTAACCAAGAGACCCAGTACTTC; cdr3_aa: CASSLSPINQETQYF
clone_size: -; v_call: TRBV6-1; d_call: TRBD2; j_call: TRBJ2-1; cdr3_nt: TGTGCCACGGCAGCGGGGGAGAGCTCCTACAATGAGCAGTTCTTC; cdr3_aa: CATAAGESSYNEQFF
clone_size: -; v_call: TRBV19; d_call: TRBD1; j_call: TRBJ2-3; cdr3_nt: TGTGCCAGTAGTCGCGACAGGGGGCTGGATACGCAGTATTTT; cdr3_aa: CASSRDRGLDTQYF
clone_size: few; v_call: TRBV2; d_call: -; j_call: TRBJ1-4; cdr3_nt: TGTGCCGTGGGGCCCGATCTGGCGACTAATGAAAAACTGTTTTTT; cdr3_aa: CAVGPDLATNEKLFF
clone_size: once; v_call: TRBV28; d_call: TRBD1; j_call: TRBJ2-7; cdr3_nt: TGTGCCAGCCATGACAGGGCTTACGAGCAGTACTTC; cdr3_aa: CASHDRAYEQYF
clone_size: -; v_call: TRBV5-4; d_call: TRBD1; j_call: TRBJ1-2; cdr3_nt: TGTGCCAGCAGCTTGGACAGGGGCTATGGCTACACCTTC; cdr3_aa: CASSLDRGYGYTF
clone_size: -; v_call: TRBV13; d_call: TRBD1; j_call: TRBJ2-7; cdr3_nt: TGTGCCAGCAGCCCAGGGACAGGGTCCTACGAGCAGTACTTC; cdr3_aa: CASSPGTGSYEQYF
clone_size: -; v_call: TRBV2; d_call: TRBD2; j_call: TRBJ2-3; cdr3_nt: TGTGCCAGCAGTCACCCGAGCACTAGCGGGGGCACAGATACGCAGTATTTT; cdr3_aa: CASSHPSTSGGTDTQYF
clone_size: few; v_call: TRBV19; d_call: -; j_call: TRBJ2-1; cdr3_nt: TGTGCCACCGCCTCGGGGGACCGCCAGCCCTACAATGAGCAGTTCTTC; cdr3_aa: CATASGDRQPYNEQFF
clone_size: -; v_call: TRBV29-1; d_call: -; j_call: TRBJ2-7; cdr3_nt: TGCAGCGCAAAAACAGGGCGCTCCTACGAGCAGTACTTC; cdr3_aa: CSAKTGRSYEQYF